One and the same sample provided the 9 T cell receptor beta chains below, sequenced in a study of cytomegalovirus exposure and HLA in healthy donors. PCR used 60 Vbeta primers and 13 Jbeta primers. Libraries were prepared by immunoSEQ multiplex PCR; TCRdb keeps only in-frame clonotypes and omits some of them. The sample lists approximately 200,000 clones, 65% to 80% occurring once. Input material: PBMCs. Receptors were obtained from a girl aged 2-15 years in good health and CMV-seronegative.

The chain has TRBV7-2 and TRBJ2-1; maybe TRBD2 (7 bases). V lost 2 bases, J lost 5 bases, and 13 bases lay in between. Germline-derived CDR1 and CDR2 are SGHTA and FQGNSA. CDR3 length: 15 amino acids. The CDR3 loop is CASSLRGGLHNEQFF. Here the CDR3 DNA reads TGTGCCAGCAGCTTAAGAGGGGGACTACACAATGAGCAGTTCTTC.

The genes are TRBV12-5 and TRBJ2-5; TRBD2 aligns across 9 bases. V gave up 5 bases and J gave up 4 bases; unmatched junction bases: 14. From germline, CDR1 is LGHNT and CDR2 FRNRAP. The CDR3 consists of 17 residues. CDR3 sequence (DNA): TGTGCTAGTGGTCCCCGTTTGCGGGAGGGATTTGGAGAGACCCAGTACTTC. Its translation is CASGPRLREGFGETQYF. Full variable domain (missing parts from reference TRBV12-5 and TRBJ2-5): DARVTQTPRHKVTEMGQEVTMRCQPILGHNTVFWYRQTMMQGLELLAYFRNRAPLDDSGMPKDRFSAEMPDATLATLKIQPSEPRDSAVYFCASGPRLREGFGETQYFGPGTRLLVL.

The chain couples TRBV6-5 to TRBJ2-1, with 13 positions matching TRBD2. V dropped 2 bases and J dropped 12; count of bases not matched to a gene: 10. The CDR3 is made up of 16 amino acids. The V gene's germline CDR1 is MNHEY and CDR2 SVGAGI. CDR3 amino acids: CASSYPTSGGPPSQFF. CDR3 nucleotide sequence: TGTGCCAGCAGTTACCCGACTAGCGGGGGGCCCCCGTCGCAGTTCTTC.

This chain connects TRBV19 to TRBJ1-2; possibly TRBD1 for D (6 bases). Germline CDR1 and CDR2: LNHDA and SQIVND (reference sequence). The CDR3 runs 14 residues. With 9 bases removed from V and 4 bases from J, the gap between germline ends came to 18 bases. Here the CDR3 reads CASNIISGAYGYTF. In nucleotides, the CDR3 is TGTGCCAGCAATATAATTTCAGGGGCCTATGGCTACACCTTC.

Note on this clone: Germline and junction disagree at one end, which may indicate a read error. J is TRBJ2-4 and V is TRBV15; a possible D gene is TRBD2 (5 bases). In germline, CDR1 is LNHNV, CDR2 YYDKDF (reference sequence). The CDR3 sequence is 13 residues long. CDR3: CATSRDTPGSLDF. The CDR3 DNA follows: TGTGCCACCAGCAGAGACACCCCGGGGTCTCTAGACTTC.

This chain uses TRBV4-2 with TRBJ2-4; 13 bases agree with TRBD2. CDR1 and CDR2 from the germline V gene are LGHNA and YNFKEQ. This CDR3 region has 14 residues. The J segment lost 8 bases and the V segment lost 6 bases, leaving 4 bases of the junction unmatched. In DNA form, the CDR3 reads TGTGCCAGCAGTCGCGGACTAGCGGGGGACATTCAGTACTTC. Protein sequence: CASSRGLAGDIQYF.

The V call is TRBV6-6, the J call TRBJ1-2; possibly TRBD1 for D (5 bases). CDR1 MNHNY and CDR2 SVGAGI come from the germline V gene (reference sequence). This CDR3 spans 12 amino acids. The germline V and J ends were trimmed by 5 bases and 6 bases, with 10 bases remaining between them. As DNA, the CDR3 is TGTGCCAGCAGTCTCAGGGAGGATGGCTACACCTTC. This codes for CASSLREDGYTF.

The J gene is TRBJ2-3, the V gene TRBV18, with TRBD1 matching 12 bases. This CDR3 has 15 residues. V trimming: 3 bases; J trimming: 6 bases; junction bases outside the gene matches: 4. Germline CDR1 reads KGHSH; CDR2 reads LQKENI. The CDR3 DNA reads as TGTGCCAGCTCACCCTCCGGGACAGGGGGCGATACGCAGTATTTT. Translating it yields CASSPSGTGGDTQYF.

J is TRBJ2-3 and V is TRBV5-1; TRBD2 matches 8 bases. Germline V gives CDR1 SGHRS, CDR2 YFSETQ. Unmatched junction bases numbered 15, after V lost 4 bases and J lost 2 bases. CDR3 size: 18 residues. This chain's CDR3 is CASSRAFGTSLTTDTQYF. DNA for the CDR3: TGCGCCAGCAGCAGAGCTTTTGGGACTAGTTTAACCACAGATACGCAGTATTTT.